A single sample gave rise to the 10 T cell receptor beta chains below, sequenced in a study of blood T cell repertoires in COVID-19 (TCRdb year 2020). The library was produced with the immunoSEQ multiplex PCR assay. The table was pulled from immuneACCESS by TCRdb, which kept in-frame rearrangements only. Such tables lose some clones; where checked, under half of the loss comes from unresolved V genes, and the rest has no known cause. This sample is represented by roughly 180,000 clones; roughly 81% of them were singletons. The top ten clonotypes cover approximately 12% of the sample. Material: peripheral blood. These receptors were collected from a woman aged 80 or over with COVID-19, enrolled during active disease.

The rearrangement joins TRBV3-1 (or the pseudogene TRBV3-2) to TRBJ1-2; D is unresolved. The CDR3 has 13 amino acids. CDR1 is LGHDT, CDR2 YNNKEL, per germline (reference sequence). The germline V and J ends were trimmed by 2 bases and 8 bases, with 12 bases remaining between them. The DNA for the CDR3 is TGTGCCAGCAGCCAAAACGCGGCGGTCGGCTACACCTTC. It is translated as CASSQNAAVGYTF.

Only one count was recorded for this clone. The V gene is TRBV5-1, the J gene TRBJ1-4; 7 bases are a match to TRBD1. V was pared by 2 bases and J by 4 bases, with 5 bases of the junction left unmatched. Germline values: CDR1 SGHRS, CDR2 YFSETQ. This CDR3 contains 15 residues. CDR3 protein: CASSLGTADNEKLFF. CDR3 coding DNA: TGCGCCAGCAGCTTAGGGACAGCGGATAATGAAAAACTGTTTTTT.

The chain has TRBV5-1 and TRBJ2-2, with 10 bases fitting TRBD2. This CDR3 has 15 residues. The J segment lost 5 bases and the V segment lost 0 bases, leaving 1 base of the junction unmatched. CDR1 and CDR2 from the germline V gene are SGHRS and YFSETQ. CDR3 nucleotide sequence: TGCGCCAGCAGCTTGGATAGCGGGAGGACCGGGGAGCTGTTTTTT. Its protein is CASSLDSGRTGELFF. The variable domain in full, completed from reference TRBV5-1 and TRBJ2-2, reads KAGVTQTPRYLIKTRGQQVTLSCSPISGHRSVSWYQQTPGQGLQFLFEYFSETQRNKGNFPGRFSGRQFSNSRSEMNVSTLELGDSALYLCASSLDSGRTGELFFGEGSRLTVL.

The chain uses TRBV2 and TRBJ2-1; 12 bases fit TRBD2. The germline gives CDR1 SNHLY, CDR2 FYNNEI. J was trimmed by 2 bases and V by 6 bases; bases with no gene match: 5. The CDR3 is 16 amino acids. The CDR3 reads CASSRGLAGTYNEQFF. The CDR3 region has the DNA TGTGCCAGCAGCCGCGGACTAGCGGGAACCTACAATGAGCAGTTCTTC.

J is TRBJ2-2 and V is TRBV2; TRBD1 aligns across 7 bases. This CDR3 is 15 amino acids long. Trimming took 4 bases from V and 1 from J; bases not matched to a gene: 3. Germline V gene data show CDR1 as SNHLY and CDR2 as FYNNEI. The CDR3 DNA reads as TGTGCCAGCAGTGGAGGACAGGTGAACACCGGGGAGCTGTTTTTT. Its protein is CASSGGQVNTGELFF.

In its sample, this clone was seen once. The CDR3 is CASSRTGDVQPQHF. The DNA for the CDR3 is TGTGCCAGCAGCCGTACAGGGGATGTTCAGCCCCAGCATTTT. The chain has TRBV2 and TRBJ1-5, with 7 bases matching TRBD1. Trimming cost V 6 bases and J 6 bases; bases outside gene matches: 8. This CDR3 is built from 14 residues. Germline assignment: CDR1 SNHLY and CDR2 FYNNEI.

This chain joins TRBV24-1 and TRBJ1-2; 10 bases are a match to TRBD1. This CDR3 comprises 15 residues. Germline CDR1 reads KGHDR; CDR2 reads SFDVKD. V shed 2 bases, J shed 4 bases, and the junction held 3 bases outside the gene matches. The CDR3 DNA reads as TGTGCCACCAGTGATTGGGGACAGGGGAGCTATGGCTACACCTTC. This translates into CATSDWGQGSYGYTF.

This clone was found many times. The chain recombines TRBV4-1 with TRBJ2-7; a weak D match, TRBD2 (6 bases). Germline-derived CDR1 and CDR2 are MGHRA and YSYEKL. The CDR3 spans 15 residues. With 4 bases removed from V and 0 bases from J, the gap between germline ends came to 13 bases. The CDR3 DNA reads TGCGCCAGCAGCCCGTCCGGGACTGTCTCCTACGAGCAGTACTTC. Protein product: CASSPSGTVSYEQYF.

Many counts were recorded for this clone. The V and J genes are TRBV12-3 or TRBV12-4 and TRBJ2-7, with D maybe TRBD2 (5 bases). Trimming pared 8 bases from V and 3 bases from J, leaving 8 bases between. The CDR3 consists of 11 residues. DNA for the CDR3: TGTGCCAGCGCGGGCGGCTACGAGCAGTACTTC. Amino acids: CASAGGYEQYF.

V and J are TRBV2 and TRBJ2-3; D perhaps matches TRBD2 (6 bases). The CDR3 length is 20 residues. V was trimmed by 3 bases and J by 1 base, leaving 26 bases between them. The germline V gene encodes CDR1 SNHLY and CDR2 FYNNEI. CDR3 region: CASSEWDSTYPETRTDTQYF. CDR3 DNA: TGTGCCAGCAGTGAGTGGGACTCGACATACCCGGAAACTCGCACAGATACGCAGTATTTT.